The clone carrying this T cell receptor beta chain was recorded at least ten times. The record originates from a study of read filtering for tumor transcriptome and immune sequencing. This library used roughly 370 ng RNA and molecular barcoded adaptors spanning alpha/delta and beta/gamma chains. TCRdb analysed the reads with MiXCR anew, one entry per CDR3 protein. The sample carries roughly 46,000 distinct CDR3 sequences, 12% recorded once. There are 14 residues in the CDR3. Germline CDR1 reads MNHNY; CDR2 reads SVGAGI (reference sequence). Trimming took 5 bases from V and 2 from J; bases not matched to a gene: 5.

This chain links TRBV6-6 with TRBJ1-1; 7 bases match TRBD1. The TCR comes from a donor at least 40 years old with multiple myeloma. The sample was a population of CD138-negative cells sorted from bone marrow. The CDR3, as DNA: TGTGCCAGCAGTCCCAGGGGGTATAACACTGAAGCTTTCTTT. It codes for CASSPRGYNTEAFF.